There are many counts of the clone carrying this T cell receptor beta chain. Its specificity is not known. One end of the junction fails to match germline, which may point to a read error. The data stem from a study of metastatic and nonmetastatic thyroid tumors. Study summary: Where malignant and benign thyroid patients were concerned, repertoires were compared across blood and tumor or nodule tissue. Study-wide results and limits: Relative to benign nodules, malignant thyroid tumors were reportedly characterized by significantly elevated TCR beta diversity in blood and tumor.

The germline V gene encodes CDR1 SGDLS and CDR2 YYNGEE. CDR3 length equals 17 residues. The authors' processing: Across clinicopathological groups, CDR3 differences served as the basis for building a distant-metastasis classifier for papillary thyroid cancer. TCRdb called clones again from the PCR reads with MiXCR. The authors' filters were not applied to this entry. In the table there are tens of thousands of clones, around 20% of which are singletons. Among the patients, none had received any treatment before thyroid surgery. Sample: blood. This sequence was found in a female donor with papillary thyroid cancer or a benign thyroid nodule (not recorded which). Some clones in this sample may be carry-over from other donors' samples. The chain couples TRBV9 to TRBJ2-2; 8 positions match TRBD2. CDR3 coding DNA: TGTACCAGCAGCGTAGAGGCGGGGGGACCTTCCTCCGGGGAGCTGTTTTTT. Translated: CTSSVEAGGPSSGELFF.